This T cell receptor beta chain was captured in a study of blood T cell repertoires in COVID-19. The germline V gene has CDR1 MDHEN and CDR2 SYDVKM. V dropped 7 bases and J dropped 4 bases, with 13 bases sitting between them. The CDR3 is 14 residues long. Membership in each cohort depended on participant-reported clinical history. Profiling relied on immunoSEQ multiplex PCR, and the TCRdb table lists in-frame clones only, not all of them. The sample has 150,000 to 200,000 clones, around 88% seen once. The receptor's source is a woman aged 25 to 39 who had recovered from COVID-19. J is TRBJ2-2 and V is TRBV28; maybe TRBD2 (6 bases). Sequenced material: PBMCs or T cells enriched from blood (not recorded which). CDR3 nucleotides: TGTGCCAGCACCTCATGGGGGGTCACCGGGGAGCTGTTTTTT. Translation: CASTSWGVTGELFF. The variable domain in full, with the rest retrieved from reference TRBV28 and TRBJ2-2, is DVKVTQSSRYLVKRTGEKVFLECVQDMDHENMFWYRQDPGLGLRLIYFSYDVKMKEKGDIPEGYSVSREKKERFSLILESASTNQTSMYLCASTSWGVTGELFFGEGSRLTVL.